A single sample is the source of the 3 T cell receptor beta chains below, sequenced in a study of persistence of HIV-infected CD4 T cells. Cells were stimulated with overlapping HIV-1 Gag 15-mer peptides. Sorted nonresponding memory CD4+ T cells were CD40L-negative, CD69-negative, CD45RO-high. Sequencing used immunoSEQ version 4 in survey mode. Here immunoSEQ multiplex PCR was the method, and the copy in TCRdb shows in-frame clones only, minus some. The data hold around 60,000 clones, with 65% to 75% observed a single time. No cognate antigen is known for these TCRs. Specimen: CD4+ T cells sorted from PBMCs after roughly 18-hour stimulation, collected from a patient who received antiretroviral therapy. These receptors were collected from an adult man with HIV who was CMV-seropositive.

The chain employs TRBV7-9 and TRBJ1-2, with a weak D call TRBD1 (5 bases). The CDR3 loop spans 16 amino acids. Per the germline V gene, CDR1 is SEHNR and CDR2 is FQNEAQ (reference sequence). Trimming took off 5 bases at V and 3 bases at J, with 19 bases between the two ends. The CDR3 bases are TGTGCCAGCAGCACGTTTACGGGGGGACGGGACTATGGCTACACCTTC. This gives the protein CASSTFTGGRDYGYTF.

This chain links TRBV7-8 with TRBJ1-2, with D perhaps TRBD1 (5 bases). V lost 5 bases to trimming and J lost 8 bases, with 21 bases between them. This CDR3 region has 15 residues. Germline V gives CDR1 SGHVS, CDR2 FQNEAQ. The CDR3 nucleotides are TGTGCCAGCAGCCCAGGGACTTTCTACCTTGGGGGCTACACCTTC. This translates into CASSPGTFYLGGYTF.

The genes are TRBV11-3 and TRBJ2-7; TRBD1 is a possible D gene (6 bases). The CDR3 extends over 14 amino acids. Germline lookup yields CDR1 SGHNT and CDR2 YENEEA. Trimming left V 3 bases short and J 2 bases short, with 11 bases between. As DNA, the CDR3 is TGTGCCAGCAGCTTTACAGGGCCTCCCTACGAGCAGTACTTC. Translation gives CASSFTGPPYEQYF. Supplemented by reference TRBV11-3 and TRBJ2-7, the full variable domain reads EAGVVQSPRYKIIEKKQPVAFWCNPISGHNTLYWYLQNLGQGPELLIRYENEEAVDDSQLPKDRFSAERLKGVDSTLKIQPAELGDSAVYLCASSFTGPPYEQYFGPGTRLTVT.